The subject of this entry is one TCR beta chain. The sample comes from a study of T cell changes during pregnancy in multiple sclerosis. Produced via immunoSEQ multiplex PCR; TCRdb's table is partial and in-frame only. Altogether about 97,000 clones are present, more than 85% being singletons, with the ten largest covering about 3.4%. Germline CDR1 MNHEY, CDR2 SMNVEV (reference sequence). V was shortened by 5 bases and J by 8 bases, with 15 bases between the two germline ends. This CDR3 contains 14 residues. Material: peripheral blood, obtained in the second trimester of pregnancy. The source of this sequence is a female donor with multiple sclerosis, enrolled in a pregnancy study. This chain uses TRBV27 with TRBJ1-4; D uncertain. The CDR3 here is CASSMTQTREKLFF. For the CDR3, the DNA is TGTGCCAGCAGTATGACACAGACAAGGGAAAAACTGTTTTTT.